This TCR beta chain derives from a study of OX40 agonist ivuxolimab in advanced cancers. In the study overall: Cohort: 65% to 90% men, mean age about 62, aged about 20 to 80.

TCRdb's copy holds only in-frame clones and misses some; the assay was immunoSEQ multiplex PCR. This sample carries roughly 67,000 clones, roughly 88% of them seen once, and the ten largest clones take around 1.7%. People who had autoimmune disease history or systemic immunosuppression were excluded. Germline V CDR1 and CDR2: MDHEN, SYDVKM. Trimming removed 4 bases at V and 5 bases at J, with 18 bases between. The CDR3 loop spans 15 amino acids. Study-wide results and limits: Some nonresponders additionally presented with little normalized T-cell clonal expansion. In the 0.1 to 3.0 mg/kg range, CD4+ and CD8+ blood T cells had expanded clonally by week 6.

Details on this clone: Antigen unknown.

Sequencing used CD4+ or CD8+ T cells sorted from blood, obtained in a trial of the OX40 agonist ivuxolimab. This rearrangement joins TRBV28 to TRBJ2-7; TRBD2 is a possible D gene (6 bases). The clonotype originates from an adult with an advanced solid tumor such as melanoma, head and neck, liver or kidney cancer. The CDR3 protein is CASSSPVGGRNEQYF. CDR3 bases: TGTGCCAGCAGTTCCCCCGTCGGGGGAAGGAACGAGCAGTACTTC.